These T cell receptor beta chains were read from a single sample in a study of shared clonotypes between healthy human individuals. Sequenced by immunoSEQ multiplex PCR; TCRdb stores in-frame clones only, minus some. The table lists 2 million to 2.5 million clones, 85% to 95% of them singletons, with 0.39% in the top ten. Source material: naive CD4+ T cells from PBMCs. The receptors derive from a man between 18 and 29 years old in good health. Some clones in this sample may be carry-over from other donors' samples. Each CDR3 is given with its conserved first and last residue. The order of the fields is CDR3 length, J gene, V gene, CDR3 protein.

17,TRBJ2-1,TRBV29-1,CSSGGSEWEVSYNEQFF
16,TRBJ2-2,TRBV27,CASSYTVLGGSGELFF
15,TRBJ2-2,TRBV9,CASSVAGLATGELFF
15,TRBJ1-2,TRBV4-1,CASSQVGQGNYGYTF
14,TRBJ1-3,TRBV6-6,CASIMSGSGNTIYF
18,TRBJ2-1,TRBV5-6,CASSEVRSGDTFYNEQFF
13,TRBJ2-7,TRBV2,CASSAEGLDEQYF
18,TRBJ2-2,TRBV7-8,CASSPYLDPILNTGELFF
16,TRBJ2-2,TRBV27,CASSRATAANTGELFF
15,TRBJ2-7,TRBV27,CASPPEVSQGYEQYF
14,TRBJ2-1,TRBV5-1,CASSFSRDYNEQFF
15,TRBJ1-2,TRBV4-3,CASSPEQGYNYGYTF
13,TRBJ1-1,TRBV19,CASKGPLNTEAFF
16,TRBJ1-2,TRBV28,CASSPHTSLGNYGYTF
12,TRBJ2-5,TRBV28,CASRERGVLLNF
13,TRBJ2-7,TRBV15,CATSKGLSYEQYF